This T cell receptor beta chain is drawn from a study of technical replicates of blood from a few donors. Assay used: immunoSEQ multiplex PCR; TCRdb lists only in-frame clones, some missing. The sample has approximately 81,000 clones, around 95% seen once. With V trimmed by 1 base and J by 1 base, 2 bases remained unmatched. Germline V gives CDR1 SGHAT, CDR2 FQNNGV. The CDR3 has 15 amino acids. The sequence was obtained from a human donor in good health. The V call is TRBV11-2, the J call TRBJ1-1; 8 nucleotides line up with TRBD1. Sequencing was done on a sample of T cells isolated from PBMCs. CDR3 residues: CASSLAGTGNTEAFF. CDR3 bases: TGTGCCAGCAGCTTAGCCGGGACAGGGAACACTGAAGCTTTCTTT.